This T cell receptor (beta chain) was profiled in a study of blood T cell repertoires in COVID-19. Study at large: The United States, Italy and Spain provided the acute and convalescent COVID-19 samples. Sample material is recorded as cDNA or gDNA derived from T cells, B-cell-depleted T cells, or PBMCs.

A Seattle source enrolled patients during active infection and followed them longitudinally. CDR3 length: 15 residues. The V end lost 1 base, the J end lost 4 bases, and 11 bases lay between the germline ends. CDR1 is SGHTA, CDR2 FQGNSA, per germline. As processed by the authors: How many nucleated cells were present was estimated from reference gene primer amplification. Profiled with immunoSEQ multiplex PCR; TCRdb holds only in-frame clones, not every one. V, J and clone size were drawn from that table, and D and trimming were deduced from the DNA. Here the sample spans around 190,000 clones, 82% being singletons.

The chain couples TRBV7-2 to TRBJ1-5; D not certain. The clonotype was recovered from a woman aged 55-69 years with COVID-19, enrolled during active disease. Sequences were obtained from peripheral blood. CDR3 region: CASSLGGLANQPQHF. CDR3 nucleotide sequence: TGTGCCAGCAGCTTAGGGGGATTAGCGAATCAGCCCCAGCATTTT.